Shown below are 22 T cell receptor beta chains from a single sample sequenced in a study of cytomegalovirus exposure and HLA in healthy donors. The primer mix had 60 Vbeta and 13 Jbeta primers. TCRdb's table, derived via immunoSEQ multiplex PCR, lists solely in-frame clones and lacks some. The table includes some 200,000 clones, about 85% detected once. Sequencing was carried out using PBMCs. Receptors were obtained from a man aged 45-65 years in good health and CMV-seronegative.

The chain combines TRBV18 with TRBJ1-5; perhaps TRBD1 as D (5 bases). Looked up from germline, CDR1 is KGHSH and CDR2 is LQKENI. The CDR3 length is 15 residues. Trimming removed 5 bases at V and 3 bases at J, with 14 bases between. In DNA form, the CDR3 reads TGTGCCAGCTCATCGACCGGGGGAAACAATCAGCCCCAGCATTTT. Translating gives CASSSTGGNNQPQHF.

The chain recombines TRBV5-6 with TRBJ2-3; perhaps TRBD2 as D (6 bases). CDR1 and CDR2 from the germline V gene are SGHDT and YYEEEE. The V and J ends lost 4 bases and 4 bases respectively, with 16 bases between them. The CDR3 has 15 residues. The CDR3 sequence is CASSPDYVASDTQYF. The CDR3 DNA is TGTGCCAGCAGCCCGGACTACGTAGCATCAGATACGCAGTATTTT. Full variable domain (rest looked up from reference TRBV5-6 and TRBJ2-3): DAGVTQSPTHLIKTRGQQVTLRCSPKSGHDTVSWYQQALGQGPQFIFQYYEEEERQRGNFPDRFSGHQFPNYSSELNVNALLLGDSALYLCASSPDYVASDTQYFGPGTRLTVL.

This chain uses TRBV7-9 with TRBJ1-2; no clear D. CDR1 and CDR2 from the germline V gene are SEHNR and FQNEAQ (reference sequence). This CDR3 spans 15 amino acids. V was cut by 7 bases and J by 3 bases, with 18 bases left in between. The CDR3 is CASILYPRSDYGYTF. The CDR3 DNA reads TGTGCCAGCATCCTTTACCCCCGGAGTGACTATGGCTACACCTTC.

The CDR3 sequence is CASTPLGGPYEQYF. The CDR3 bases are TGTGCCAGCACCCCCCTGGGCGGGCCCTACGAGCAGTACTTC. The V gene is TRBV7-9, the J gene TRBJ2-7; maybe TRBD2 (5 bases). CDR3 length: 14 amino acids. V gave up 7 bases and J gave up 2 bases, with 15 bases separating them. CDR1 is SEHNR and CDR2 is FQNEAQ in the germline V gene (reference sequence).

The gene calls are TRBV5-1 and TRBJ2-5; D perhaps matches TRBD2 (5 bases). The CDR3 totals 14 residues. Trimming removed 1 base at V and 4 bases at J, with 11 bases between. Germline loops: CDR1 SGHRS, CDR2 YFSETQ. The DNA for the CDR3 is TGCGCCAGCAGCTTGAGAGGGAATCGAGAGACCCAGTACTTC. This codes for CASSLRGNRETQYF.

V usage is TRBV2 and J usage is TRBJ1-6; 9 nucleotides align to TRBD1. The germline gives CDR1 SNHLY, CDR2 FYNNEI. This CDR3 region has 13 residues. After removal of 6 bases from V and 8 bases from J, the junction contained 2 bases not matched to a gene. The CDR3, as DNA: TGTGCCAGCAGGGGACAGGGTGATTCACCCCTCCACTTT. Protein sequence: CASRGQGDSPLHF.

The rearrangement joins TRBV9 to TRBJ2-7, with D possibly matching TRBD2 (6 bases). This CDR3 region has 17 residues. Germline V gene sequence: CDR1 SGDLS, CDR2 YYNGEE. V was cut by 4 bases and J by 0 bases, with 20 bases left in between. DNA for the CDR3: TGTGCCAGCAGCTTTAGTGAGGTCGGGCGGGGCTCCTACGAGCAGTACTTC. Amino acids: CASSFSEVGRGSYEQYF.

This sequence joins TRBV5-1 and TRBJ2-5; D not certain. CDR3 length equals 14 residues. The V and J ends lost 0 bases and 4 bases respectively, with 10 bases between them. CDR1 is SGHRS and CDR2 is YFSETQ in the germline V gene. DNA of the CDR3: TGCGCCAGCAGCTTGGCGGTTCCGCCAGAGACCCAGTACTTC. Translation: CASSLAVPPETQYF.

The V gene is TRBV5-1, the J gene TRBJ2-1; tentative D call: TRBD2 (6 bases). Germline lookup yields CDR1 SGHRS and CDR2 YFSETQ. The ends were cut back, 0 bases at V and 5 bases at J, with 9 bases in the middle. The CDR3 extends over 14 amino acids. This CDR3 is CASSLAASDNEQFF. CDR3 in DNA: TGCGCCAGCAGCTTGGCGGCTAGCGACAATGAGCAGTTCTTC.

This chain connects TRBV6-1 to TRBJ1-4; D uncertain. Trimming stripped 4 bases from V and 2 bases from J, with 14 bases between. Per the germline V gene, CDR1 is MNHNS and CDR2 is SASEGT. This CDR3 is 16 amino acids long. The CDR3 region is CASSATRRQTNEKLFF. The DNA for the CDR3 is TGTGCCAGCAGTGCCACGCGGAGGCAGACTAATGAAAAACTGTTTTTT.

This clone turned up a few times. The chain is built from TRBV11-2 and TRBJ2-7; tentatively, D is TRBD1 (6 bases). V was shortened by 3 bases and J by 0 bases, with 12 bases between the two germline ends. Germline CDR1 is SGHAT and CDR2 is FQNNGV. The CDR3 extends over 15 amino acids. DNA of the CDR3: TGTGCCAGCAGCTTTTTACCGGACAGCTCCTACGAGCAGTACTTC. Protein sequence: CASSFLPDSSYEQYF.

The chain couples TRBV7-2 to TRBJ1-6, with TRBD1 matching 7 bases. The trim removed 11 bases at V and 6 bases at J, leaving 13 bases unmatched. Germline V lookup: CDR1 SGHTA, CDR2 FQGNSA. The length of the CDR3 is 15 residues. The CDR3 sequence is CAGTRETGVNSPLHF. In nucleotides, the CDR3 is TGTGCCGGCACCCGGGAAACAGGGGTTAATTCACCCCTCCACTTT.

The chain carries TRBV10-3 and TRBJ1-1; maybe TRBD1 (5 bases). CDR1 and CDR2 (germline): ENHRY, SYGVKD. The CDR3 runs to 14 residues. The V gene lost 7 bases and the J gene lost 1 base, with 13 bases spanning the gap. The CDR3 protein is CAIMRDGGNTEAFF. The CDR3 DNA sequence: TGTGCCATCATGCGGGACGGAGGGAACACTGAAGCTTTCTTT.

The gene calls are TRBV7-8 and TRBJ2-5; possible D gene TRBD1, 5 bases. Looked up from germline, CDR1 is SGHVS and CDR2 is FQNEAQ. The CDR3 length is 15 residues. Trimming cost V 1 base and J 5 bases, with 14 bases left between them. Here the CDR3 DNA reads TGTGCCAGCAGCTTAGAGCCCAGGGCCCGGGAGACCCAGTACTTC. Translation gives CASSLEPRARETQYF.

This clone was counted only a few times. This chain connects TRBV9 to TRBJ2-1; TRBD1 is a possible D gene (5 bases). The length of the CDR3 is 12 residues. The germline CDR1 and CDR2 sequences are SGDLS and YYNGEE. Deletions cut 1 base from V and 8 bases from J, with 7 bases between. The CDR3 DNA reads TGTGCCAGCAGCGTAACAGGCTATGAGCAGTTCTTC. This sequence encodes CASSVTGYEQFF.

This chain connects TRBV11-3 to TRBJ1-1, with D perhaps matching TRBD1 (5 bases). V was pared by 2 bases and J by 2 bases, with 6 bases between. CDR1 is SGHNT and CDR2 is YENEEA in the germline V gene. This CDR3 is 13 amino acids long. The DNA of the CDR3 is TGTGCCAGCAGCTTAACAGGTAACACTGAAGCTTTCTTT. Translated: CASSLTGNTEAFF.

This rearrangement joins TRBV29-1 to TRBJ1-5; D is possibly TRBD1 (6 bases). The germline gives CDR1 SQVTM, CDR2 ANQGSEA. V dropped 4 bases and J dropped 2 bases, with 9 bases sitting between them. The CDR3 is 13 amino acids. The CDR3 nucleotides read TGCAGCGTTGGACAGGAGGGCAATCAGCCCCAGCATTTT. This codes for CSVGQEGNQPQHF. The full variable domain, with the rest looked up from reference TRBV29-1 and TRBJ1-5, is SAVISQKPSRDICQRGTSLTIQCQVDSQVTMMFWYRQQPGQSLTLIATANQGSEATYESGFVIDKFPISRPNLTFSTLTVSNMSPEDSSIYLCSVGQEGNQPQHFGDGTRLSIL.

This chain connects TRBV18 to TRBJ2-5; the D is unclear. Germline CDR1 KGHSH, CDR2 LQKENI. The CDR3 is 12 amino acids. Trimming shortened V by 3 bases and J by 4 bases, and 6 bases separated the two germline ends. CDR3 sequence: CASSPYGETQYF. The CDR3 DNA reads TGTGCCAGCTCACCGTACGGAGAGACCCAGTACTTC.

The chain employs TRBV5-4 and TRBJ1-6; 7 nucleotides agree with TRBD1. Germline trimming cut 10 bases from V and 9 bases from J; bases unmatched to any gene: 10. The CDR3 covers 13 residues. Germline V gene lookup returns CDR1 SGHNT and CDR2 YYREEE (reference sequence). CDR3: CAARGQEGSPLHF. The CDR3 coding sequence is TGTGCCGCGCGAGGACAGGAGGGTTCACCCCTCCACTTT.

The chain recombines TRBV2 with TRBJ1-5, with D possibly matching TRBD1 (5 bases). CDR3 length: 12 amino acids. Germline assignment: CDR1 SNHLY and CDR2 FYNNEI. V dropped 7 bases and J dropped 5 bases, with 9 bases sitting between them. The DNA for the CDR3 is TGTGCCAGCAATGGGGCCTATCAGCCCCAGCATTTT. It encodes CASNGAYQPQHF.

This sequence joins TRBV7-2 and TRBJ2-7; the match to TRBD1 covers 7 bases. J was trimmed by 3 bases and V by 6 bases; bases with no gene match: 8. The CDR3 is 14 amino acids. Germline V gene lookup returns CDR1 SGHTA and CDR2 FQGNSA. This chain's CDR3 is CASRPYRGDYEQYF. In nucleotides, the CDR3 is TGTGCCAGCAGACCTTACAGGGGAGACTACGAGCAGTACTTC.

This chain joins TRBV6-5 and TRBJ2-2, with D maybe TRBD2 (5 bases). The CDR3 is made up of 14 amino acids. Germline V gene lookup returns CDR1 MNHEY and CDR2 SVGAGI. The ends were cut back, 7 bases at V and 2 bases at J, with 11 bases in the middle. CDR3 nucleotide sequence: TGTGCCAGCAAGCCTAGCCAAAACACCGGGGAGCTGTTTTTT. It yields the protein CASKPSQNTGELFF.